This TCR beta chain was identified during a study of neurological immune-mediated disorders. The unsorted libraries originated from 2 million PBMCs that had been stored at -80 C. V gave up 0 bases and J gave up 7 bases; unmatched junction bases: 7. Germline V gene lookup returns CDR1 SGHRS and CDR2 YFSETQ. This CDR3 has 14 residues. With 10-nucleotide random UMIs included, cDNA was synthesized by 5'RACE. TCRdb re-called the 5' RACE reads through MiXCR, storing one row per CDR3 protein. The table shows about 55,000 distinct CDR3 sequences, with more than 4% occurring only once. Note on this clonotype: Its antigen is not known. A much larger clone lies one base from this, so it may be a read error.

The study's findings and limits: The absence of any CDR3 amino acid sequence shared by expanded clones across subjects suggests that repertoires were private in all groups. Any association between clinical or MRI features and the multiple sclerosis repertoire cluster was absent.

The J gene is TRBJ2-7, the V gene TRBV5-1; 7 bases match TRBD1. This clonotype originated in a man aged 50 to 60 with multiple sclerosis. Source material: PBMCs. The CDR3 bases are TGCGCCAGCAGCTTGGCCCTAGGGGGCGAAGAGCAGTACTTC. Translating gives CASSLALGGEEQYF.